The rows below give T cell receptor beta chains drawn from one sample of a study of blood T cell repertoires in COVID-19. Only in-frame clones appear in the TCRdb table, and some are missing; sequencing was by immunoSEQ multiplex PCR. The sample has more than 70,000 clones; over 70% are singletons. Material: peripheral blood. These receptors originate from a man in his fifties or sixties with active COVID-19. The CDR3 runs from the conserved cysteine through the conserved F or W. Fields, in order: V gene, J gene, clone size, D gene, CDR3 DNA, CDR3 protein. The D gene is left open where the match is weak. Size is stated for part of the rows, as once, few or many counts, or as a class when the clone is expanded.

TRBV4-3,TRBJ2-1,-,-,TGCGCCAGCAGCCAAGAAGGGATCCAACTTAGTCTAGCTAATGAGCAGTTCTTC,CASSQEGIQLSLANEQFF
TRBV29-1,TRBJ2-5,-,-,TGCAGCGTCGGCGGGCAGCAACAAGAGACCCAGTACTTC,CSVGGQQQETQYF
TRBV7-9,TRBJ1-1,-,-,TGTGCCAGCAGCTTCGGTCGGGAAGGCGCTGAAGCTTTCTTT,CASSFGREGAEAFF
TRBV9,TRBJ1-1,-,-,TGTGCCAGCAGCGTCTCGGGTTCGAACACTGAAGCTTTCTTT,CASSVSGSNTEAFF
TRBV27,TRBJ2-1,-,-,TGTGCCAGCAACCTATCGGGTAGAAGTGAGCAGTTCTTC,CASNLSGRSEQFF
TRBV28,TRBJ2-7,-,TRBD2,TGTGCCAGCACGCGGGGAGGGGTAAACTACGAGCAGTACTTC,CASTRGGVNYEQYF
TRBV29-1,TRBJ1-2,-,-,TGCAGCGTTGAACCCACAGCCGCCGTGGGCTACACCTTC,CSVEPTAAVGYTF
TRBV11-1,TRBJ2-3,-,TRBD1,TGTGCCAGCAGCTTAGGAGCCGGGACAGTAGGGGATACGCAGTATTTT,CASSLGAGTVGDTQYF
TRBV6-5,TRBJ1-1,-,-,TGTGCCAGCAGGGGAGACACTGAAGCTTTCTTT,CASRGDTEAFF
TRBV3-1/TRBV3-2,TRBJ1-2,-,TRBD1,TGTGCCAGCAGCCAACTCCCCGGACAGGCCTATGGCTACACCTTC,CASSQLPGQAYGYTF
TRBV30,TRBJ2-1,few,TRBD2,TGTGCCTGGAGTGTATGGACTAGCGGGAGGGGTGAGCAGTTCTTC,CAWSVWTSGRGEQFF
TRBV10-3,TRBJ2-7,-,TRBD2,TGTGCCATCAGTAGCGGGGGTAGCTCCTACGAGCAGTACTTC,CAISSGGSSYEQYF
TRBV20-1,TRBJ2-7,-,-,TGCAGTGCAGGGGCTGGCTACGAGCAGTACTTC,CSAGAGYEQYF
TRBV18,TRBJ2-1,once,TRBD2,TGTGCCAGCTCACCAGCTTCAGGACTAGCGGGGAGGAGCAATGAGCAGTTCTTC,CASSPASGLAGRSNEQFF
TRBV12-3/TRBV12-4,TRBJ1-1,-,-,TGTGCCAGCATCCTCGACGGTTATGGGGAGGCTTTCTTT,CASILDGYGEAFF
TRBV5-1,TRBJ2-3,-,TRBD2,TGCGCCAGCAGCTGGGAGGGGACTAGCGGGGCGACGTATTTT,CASSWEGTSGATYF
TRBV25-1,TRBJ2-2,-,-,TGTGCCAGCAGCGCTAATTGGGCTGTCAGCGGGGAGCTGTTTTTT,CASSANWAVSGELFF
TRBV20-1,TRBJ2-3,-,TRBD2,TGCAGTGCTAGTCTAGCGGGGGTGTCAGATACGCAGTATTTT,CSASLAGVSDTQYF
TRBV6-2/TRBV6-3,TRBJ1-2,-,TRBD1,TGTGCCAGCAGTTCAATTATCCGGGACAGGGGATTCTATGGCTACACCTTC,CASSSIIRDRGFYGYTF
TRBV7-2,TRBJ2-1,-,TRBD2,TGTGCCAGCAGCATGACTAGCGGTTCGGGTTTTGAGCAGTTCTTC,CASSMTSGSGFEQFF
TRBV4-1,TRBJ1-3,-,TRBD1,TGCGCCAGCAGCCAGGGACAGGGTGGAAACACCATATATTTT,CASSQGQGGNTIYF
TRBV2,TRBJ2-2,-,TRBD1,TGTGCCGGACAGGGGGCGTTGGGCACCGGGGAGCTGTTTTTT,CAGQGALGTGELFF
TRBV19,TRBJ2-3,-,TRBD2,TGTGCCAGTAGTTCCCTAGCGGGAGGAGCAGATACGCAGTATTTT,CASSSLAGGADTQYF
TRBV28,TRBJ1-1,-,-,TGTGCCAGCAGTTTACTGACAGTGAACACTGAAGCTTTCTTT,CASSLLTVNTEAFF
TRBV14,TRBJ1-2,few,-,TGTGCCAGCAGCCCCCTAGGAGCTAACTATGGCTACACCTTC,CASSPLGANYGYTF
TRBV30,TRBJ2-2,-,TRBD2,TGTGCCTGGAATCCCCAGCGGGGGCTGAACACCGGGGAGCTGTTTTTT,CAWNPQRGLNTGELFF
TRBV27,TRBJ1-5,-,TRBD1,TGTGCCAGCAGTCGGACAGGCAGCAATCAGCCCCAGCATTTT,CASSRTGSNQPQHF
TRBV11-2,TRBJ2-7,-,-,TGTGCCAGCAGCTCACACCCCCGGGACAACTCCTACGAGCAGTACTTC,CASSSHPRDNSYEQYF
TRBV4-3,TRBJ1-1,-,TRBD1,TGCGCCAGCAGCCAAGATTTTAGGCAGGGGGAAACTGAAGCTTTCTTT,CASSQDFRQGETEAFF
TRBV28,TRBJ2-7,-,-,TGTGCCAGCACCCTGAGTGGGGTAGCGCTCTACGAGCAGTACTTC,CASTLSGVALYEQYF
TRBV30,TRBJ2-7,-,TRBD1,TGTGCCTGGGACGGAGAAAGGGACAGGAGCTCCTACGAGCAGTACTTC,CAWDGERDRSSYEQYF
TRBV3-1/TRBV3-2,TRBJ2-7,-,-,TGTGCCAGCAGCCATACGACAGTTTCCTACGAGCAGTACTTC,CASSHTTVSYEQYF
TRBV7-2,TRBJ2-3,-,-,TGTGCCAGCAGCTTAGACCCGCGGGCAGATACGCAGTATTTT,CASSLDPRADTQYF
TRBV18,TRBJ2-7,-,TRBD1,TGTGCCAGCTCACCCGAAAGGGGGCAAAGCTCCTACGAGCAGTACTTC,CASSPERGQSSYEQYF
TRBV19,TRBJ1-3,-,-,TGTGCCAGTAGTATAACGTGGCCATCTGGAAACACCATATATTTT,CASSITWPSGNTIYF
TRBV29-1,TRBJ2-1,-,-,TGCAGCGTTGACAGGGACTTCTCCTTTAACGGGGTTTACAATGAGCAGTTCTTC,CSVDRDFSFNGVYNEQFF
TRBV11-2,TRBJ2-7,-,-,TGTGCCAGCATCATTACGGGTGGCGACGAGCAGTACTTC,CASIITGGDEQYF
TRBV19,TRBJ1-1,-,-,TGTGCCAGTAGTGAACAGGGTACACACACTGAAGCTTTCTTT,CASSEQGTHTEAFF
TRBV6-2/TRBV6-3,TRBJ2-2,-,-,TGTGCCAGCAGTCTACTAGCCCGGGAGCTGTTTTTT,CASSLLARELFF
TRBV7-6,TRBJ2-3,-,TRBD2,TGTGCCAGCAGCTTAGGGAGCGGGGGATCCACAGATACGCAGTATTTT,CASSLGSGGSTDTQYF
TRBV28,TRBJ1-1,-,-,TGTGCCAGCAGTCACCAACCGGGGGGCGATCGGGCTGAAGCTTTCTTT,CASSHQPGGDRAEAFF
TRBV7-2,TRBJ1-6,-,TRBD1,TGTGCCAGCAGTTCCCAGACAGGGCATACTTCACCCCTCCACTTT,CASSSQTGHTSPLHF
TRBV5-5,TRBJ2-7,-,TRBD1,TGTGCCAGCAGCTGGAGCTCGGGACAGGGTGTCTACGAGCAGTACTTC,CASSWSSGQGVYEQYF
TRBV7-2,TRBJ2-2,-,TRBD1,TGTGCCACCCGACAGGGCTCGAACACCGGGGAGCTGTTTTTT,CATRQGSNTGELFF
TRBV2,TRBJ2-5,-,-,TGTGCCAGCAGTGAAGATCATTCAGAGACCCAGTACTTC,CASSEDHSETQYF
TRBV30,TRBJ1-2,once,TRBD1,TGTGCCTGGATGACAGGGTACTATGGCTACACCTTC,CAWMTGYYGYTF
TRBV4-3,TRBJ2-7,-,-,TGCGCCAGCAGCCAAGCTCCAGGGTCCTACGAGCAGTACTTC,CASSQAPGSYEQYF
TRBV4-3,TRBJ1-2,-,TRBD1,TGCGCCAGCAGCCAAGAACGGGGACAGGCAAACTATGGCTACACCTTC,CASSQERGQANYGYTF
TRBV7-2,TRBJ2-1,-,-,TGTGCCAGCAGCTTCGCTCGGAGGACCTACAATGAGCAGTTCTTC,CASSFARRTYNEQFF
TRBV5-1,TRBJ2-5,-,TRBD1,TGCGCCAGCAGCTTGCAAGGGACAGGGGGAGAGACCCAGTACTTC,CASSLQGTGGETQYF
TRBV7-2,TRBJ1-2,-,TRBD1,TGTGCCAGCAGCCTCGGACAGGGAGAAAGCGGCTACACCTTC,CASSLGQGESGYTF
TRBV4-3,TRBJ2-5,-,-,TGCGCCAGCAGCCAAGGGGTAGCAGCCCAAGAGACCCAGTACTTC,CASSQGVAAQETQYF